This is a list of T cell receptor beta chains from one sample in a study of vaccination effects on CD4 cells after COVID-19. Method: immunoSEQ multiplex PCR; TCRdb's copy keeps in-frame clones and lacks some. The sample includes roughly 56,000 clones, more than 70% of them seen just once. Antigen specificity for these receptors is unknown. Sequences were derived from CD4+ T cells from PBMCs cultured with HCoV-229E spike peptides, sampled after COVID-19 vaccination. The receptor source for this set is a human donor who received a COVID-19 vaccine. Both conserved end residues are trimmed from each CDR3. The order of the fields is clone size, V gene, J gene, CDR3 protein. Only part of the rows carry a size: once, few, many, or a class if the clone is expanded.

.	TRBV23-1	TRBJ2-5	ASSELRDSTKETQY
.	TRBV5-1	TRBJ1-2	ASSLGAGESYGYT
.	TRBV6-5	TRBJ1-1	ASSSRPYEAF
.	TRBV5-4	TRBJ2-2	ASSLQPDTGELF
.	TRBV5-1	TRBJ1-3	ASKEEAGNTIY
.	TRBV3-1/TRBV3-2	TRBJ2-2	ASSQGFTTGELF
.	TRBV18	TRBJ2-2	ASSLWADTNTGELF
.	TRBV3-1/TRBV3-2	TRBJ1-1	ASSQPGSGTEAF
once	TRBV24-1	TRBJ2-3	ATSDSGESTDTQY
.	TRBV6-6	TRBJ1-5	ASSYGYQPQH
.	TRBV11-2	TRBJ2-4	ASSHVQGSGVAKNIQY
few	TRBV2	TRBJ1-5	ASSFQANQPQH
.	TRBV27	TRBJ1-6	ASRPAGTLFVPLH
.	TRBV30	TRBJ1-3	AWSRRGQGDTIY
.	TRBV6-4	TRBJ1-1	ASSKRGQGNTEAF
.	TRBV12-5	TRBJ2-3	ASGSRGAQDTQY
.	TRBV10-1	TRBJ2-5	ASSAGGSQETQY
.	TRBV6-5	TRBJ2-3	ASSLDRGGFNTQY
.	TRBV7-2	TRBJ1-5	ASSLAVQGGNQPQH
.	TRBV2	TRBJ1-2	ASSAQGDYGYT
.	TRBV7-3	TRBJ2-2	ASSPVGGGATGELF
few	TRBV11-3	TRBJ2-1	ASSSFVHNEQF
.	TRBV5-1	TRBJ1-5	ASSVDRNQPQH
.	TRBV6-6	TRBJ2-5	ASSSSETQY
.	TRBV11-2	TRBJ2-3	ASTLYEETQY
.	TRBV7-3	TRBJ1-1	ASSLKGGRAGSTEAF
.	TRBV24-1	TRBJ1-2	ATSDGGTREGYT
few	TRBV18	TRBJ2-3	ASSPSPDTQY
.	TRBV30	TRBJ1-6	AWRGGSAPLH
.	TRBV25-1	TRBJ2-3	ASSRGSTDTQY
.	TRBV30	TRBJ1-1	AWRRTNTEAF
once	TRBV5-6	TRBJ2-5	ASSLEWEETQY
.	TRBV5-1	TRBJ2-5	ASSSGLGQETQY
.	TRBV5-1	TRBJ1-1	ASSDGEGGNTEAF
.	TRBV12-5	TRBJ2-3	ASGLVRDGQGWTDTQY
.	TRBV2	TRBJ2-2	ASSLWGPNTGELF
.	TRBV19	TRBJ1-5	ASSIHTSNNQPQH
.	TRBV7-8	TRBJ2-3	ASRKAGVSTDTQY
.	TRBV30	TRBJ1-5	AWSWVRDQPQH
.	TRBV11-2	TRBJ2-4	ASSLLQGNQNIQY
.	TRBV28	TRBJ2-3	ASSKRDTQY
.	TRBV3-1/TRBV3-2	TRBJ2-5	ASSRLAGEKTQY
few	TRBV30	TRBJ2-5	AIRTGGVETQY
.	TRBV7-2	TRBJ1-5	ASSLGDSRRNQPQH
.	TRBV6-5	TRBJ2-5	ASSYLQYQETQY
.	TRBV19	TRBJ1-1	ASSTDRRNTEAF
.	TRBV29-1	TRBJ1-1	SVEGIEGEEAF
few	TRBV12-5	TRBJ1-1	ASGLGGQGTEAF
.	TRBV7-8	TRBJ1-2	ASSLGSAGTNYGYT
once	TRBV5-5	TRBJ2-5	ASSLNDRGLKETQY
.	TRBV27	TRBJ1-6	ASSLQPPVTANSPLH
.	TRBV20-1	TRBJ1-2	SANTNYGYT
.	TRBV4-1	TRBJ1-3	ATAPQSVTGNTIY
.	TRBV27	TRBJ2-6	ASRGISGANVLT
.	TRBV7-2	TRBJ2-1	ASSPSRGYEQF
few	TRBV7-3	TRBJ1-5	ASSLGQGGRQPQH
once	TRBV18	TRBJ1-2	ASSFIDRGSGYT